This TCR beta chain emerged from a study of cytomegalovirus exposure and HLA in healthy donors. Turning to the study itself: HLA-typed donors were the source of approximately 88 million unique TCRs held in an early data release. Study-wide results and caveats: With later analysis, a missense DCLRE1C variant became linked to TCR beta V- and J-gene trimming.

The CDR3 loop spans 17 amino acids. The PCR was carried out with 60 Vbeta primers and 13 Jbeta primers. TCRdb keeps only in-frame clones here, not all; method: immunoSEQ multiplex PCR. The table records more than 20,000 clones, over 65% of them present only once. Of note for this clone: What it binds is not known.

This sequence originates from a man aged 55 to 70 in good health and CMV-seronegative. The source material was PBMCs. The rearrangement uses TRBV21-1 and TRBJ1-5; whether TRBD1, the table's D call, matches the DNA was not checked. TRBV21-1 is deemed a pseudogene. CDR3 DNA sequence: TGTGCCAGCAGCAGGCCCCCACGACAGCTCCTAAATCAGCCCCAGCATTTT. The encoded protein is CASSRPPRQLLNQPQHF.